This T cell receptor (beta chain) was identified during a study of T-cell memory formation after mild COVID-19 (dated by TCRdb to the early 2020s). Regarding the research as a whole: Most TCR sequence clusters were specific to one of the two donors. In a couple of donors, T-cell clones that expanded and contracted after mild COVID-19 were tracked by sequencing TCRalpha and TCRbeta repertoires over time. Two young, previously healthy adult volunteers made up the cohort, one male and one female.

The listed sequencing device is Illumina NovaSeq 6000. Using 5'RACE with constant-segment primers, TCRalpha and TCRbeta cDNA libraries were constructed, with sample barcodes and unique molecular identifiers added in the process. Trizol reagent was used to extract RNA from every sample. Library amplification was performed in two PCR steps, and a second sample barcode and Illumina TruSeq adapters were introduced in the second step. The libraries were sequenced on an Illumina NovaSeq using 2 x 150 bp paired-end reads. The paper's processing steps were these. The reads were demultiplexed and collapsed into UMI-guided consensus sequences using migec v1.2.7. Using mixcr v2.1.11, UMI consensuses were aligned to TRA and TRB V and J templates and then assembled into clonotypes. A clonotype was counted as expanded or contracted only if both edgeR and NoisET called the change significant, with noise models trained on biological replicates. For edgeR calls, the cutoffs were a false discovery rate-adjusted p below 0.01 and a log2 fold-change threshold of 1. As an exploratory analysis of dynamics, max-normalized trajectories of the 1000 most abundant clonotypes were examined with PCA combined with hierarchical clustering. Separately sequenced CD4+ and CD8+ repertoires were used to assign the CD4 or CD8 phenotype of responding clones. TCRdb reprocessed the public reads (quality trimming at Q25 with fastp, clone calling with MiXCR) and kept in-frame beta chains. Rows matching on CDR3 protein sequence are summarized as one entry with the most common DNA and genes. The V and J calls, along with clone size, are taken from TCRdb and not from the paper's own processing. Here the sample has about 240,000 distinct CDR3 sequences; 9.4% occur a single time. The top ten clones comprise 20% to 25% of the sample.

Taken from cysteine to phenylalanine, the CDR3 has 14 residues. Solely the CDR3 DNA is kept, with 42 bases framed from the first base. CDR1 and CDR2 (MGHRA, YSYEKL) derive from the germline V gene. Germline trimming: 5 bases from V, 3 bases from J; junction bases outside gene matches: 3. The paper's findings and limits, for the study overall: Contracting CD4+ clones were located mainly in the CM and EM memory subsets, whereas CD8+ clones were found to be enriched in EMRA. Balanced CD4/CD8 phenotypes were observed for clones contracting from day 15 to 85, whereas a bias towards CD4+ was observed for a second wave of clones expanding from day 15 to 37. SARS-CoV-2 specificity was not confirmed for the second-wave clones peaking on day 37. Some responding clones were detected in pre-infection memory, which suggested that pre-existing cross-reactive memory T cells had joined the SARS-CoV-2 response. Only a couple of mild cases were covered in the study, and larger cohorts including severe cases with pre-infection samples were considered necessary.

PBMCs were isolated by Ficoll-Paque density gradient centrifugation. In this sample, this clonotype turned up a few times. Its recognized antigen is unknown. No per-base quality is available; no much larger clone lies one base away. Sequenced input: PBMCs or a T cell subset sorted from them (not recorded which). The TCR originated in a man aged 18 to 29 who had mild COVID-19 (a few samples of this study predate the infection). The sample titles of this study are shuffled in the database, so cell type and time point are left out; the donor was told from shared clones. The chain couples TRBV4-1 to TRBJ2-1; a stretch of 8 junction bases matches TRBD2. The nucleotide sequence is TGCGCCAGCAGCGAACTAGCGGTCTACAATGAGCAGTTCTTC. Its coded protein is CASSELAVYNEQFF.